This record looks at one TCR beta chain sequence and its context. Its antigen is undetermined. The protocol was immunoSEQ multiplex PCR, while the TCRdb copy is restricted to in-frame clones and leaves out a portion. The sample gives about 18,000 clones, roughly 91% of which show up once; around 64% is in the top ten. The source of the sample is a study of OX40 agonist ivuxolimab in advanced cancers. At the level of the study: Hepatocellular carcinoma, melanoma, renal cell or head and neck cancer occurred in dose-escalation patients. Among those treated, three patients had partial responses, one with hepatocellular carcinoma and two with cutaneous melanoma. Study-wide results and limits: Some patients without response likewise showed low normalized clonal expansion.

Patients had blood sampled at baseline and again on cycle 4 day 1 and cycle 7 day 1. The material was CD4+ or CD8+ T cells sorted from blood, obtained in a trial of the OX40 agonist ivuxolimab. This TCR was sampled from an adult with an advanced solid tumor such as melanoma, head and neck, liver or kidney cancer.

The CDR3 DNA reads as TGTGCCAGCGGCGTCGGGCCTGACTACAATGAGCAGTTCTTC. Translated: CASGVGPDYNEQFF. The rearrangement uses TRBV6-1 and TRBJ2-1; D remains unclear. Germline assignment: CDR1 MNHNS and CDR2 SASEGT. The CDR3 has 14 amino acids. V was cut by 8 bases and J by 3 bases, with 14 bases left in between.